This TCR beta chain appears in the sequencing data of a study of CD8+ T cells in alopecia areata. Study details: Treated patients were dosed with oral tofacitinib, taking 5 to 10 mg twice daily. Affected scalp percentage set treated patients' severity scores. Study conclusions and caveats: Scalp clonality and expanded CD8+ clones among the top 100 showed significant decreases with tofacitinib. Researchers report lesional scalp, most notably alopecia totalis/universalis, outstripped normal scalp in clonality.

The sample holds one count of this clone. Its antigen is unknown. The CDR3 has 15 residues. Germline lookup yields CDR1 SGHTA and CDR2 FQGNSA. Trimming took 4 bases from V and 6 from J; bases not matched to a gene: 2. This sample's treatment: oral pan-JAK inhibitor, 5-10 mg twice daily. After isolation, RNA underwent reverse transcription to generate cDNA as the sequencing template. TCRdb's table, derived via immunoSEQ multiplex PCR, lists solely in-frame clones and lacks some. The repertoire holds 150,000 to 250,000 clones, with 55% to 70% as singletons. The V and J genes are TRBV7-2 and TRBJ2-3, with 15 positions matching TRBD2. The source was CD4+ T cells sorted from blood, collected at week 24, from a patient treated with tofacitinib. This clonotype was obtained from a human donor with alopecia areata. In DNA form, the CDR3 reads TGTGCCAGCAGCTGGACTAGCGGGAGGGCGGATACGCAGTATTTT. As protein: CASSWTSGRADTQYF.